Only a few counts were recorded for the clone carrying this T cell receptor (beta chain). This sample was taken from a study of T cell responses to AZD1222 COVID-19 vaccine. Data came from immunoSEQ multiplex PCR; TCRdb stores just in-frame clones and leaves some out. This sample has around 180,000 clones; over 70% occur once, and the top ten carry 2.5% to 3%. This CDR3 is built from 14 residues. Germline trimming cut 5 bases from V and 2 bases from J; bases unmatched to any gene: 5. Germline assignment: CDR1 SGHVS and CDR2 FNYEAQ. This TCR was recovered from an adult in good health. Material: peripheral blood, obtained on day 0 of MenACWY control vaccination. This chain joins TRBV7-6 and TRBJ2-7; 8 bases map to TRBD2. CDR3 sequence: CASSRVAGPYEQYF. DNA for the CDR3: TGTGCCAGCAGCCGCGTAGCGGGACCCTACGAGCAGTACTTC.